The subject of this entry is one T cell receptor beta chain. This clone was counted a single time. No antigen is known for it. Per-base qualities were not stored, and no clone one base away is much larger. This entry is derived from a study of lymphopenia after photon versus proton radiotherapy (dated by TCRdb to the late 2010s). Background on the whole study: The immunological effects of photon versus proton radiation therapy were compared in patients with gastrointestinal tumors who developed high-grade lymphopenia. A cohort of some 21 patients with gastrointestinal tumors who received either photon or proton therapy and subsequently developed lymphopenia was included. The goal of the study was to characterize the differences between the two radiation modalities in how they affect the immune system. The paper as a whole reports these results and caveats: Across the cohort, an inverse correlation was found between a larger post-nadir drop in TCR diversity and overall survival time among patients who died. Once the lymphocyte count had reached its nadir, the repertoires of photon-treated patients showed oligoclonal expansion, particularly of CD8+ Temra cells, and this expansion drove the decline in diversity. The survival association was examined only in patients who died, and the authors described better survival with proton therapy as a possibility, not as a demonstrated result. Relative stability during treatment was observed in proton-treated patients, whereas loss of naive T cells and TCR diversity and gain of effector/memory populations were observed in photon-treated patients.

The library was generated by the immunoSEQ multiplex PCR assay. T cell repertoires were profiled with deep sequencing of rearranged TCR beta loci together with multiparametric flow cytometry. In TCRdb, the immuneACCESS table is reduced to in-frame sequences with V and J assigned. These tables do not hold every clone; where another copy was compared, an unresolved V gene accounts for under half, and the others remain unexplained. This sample lists 30,000 to 45,000 clones; 70% to 90% were detected once. 2.5% to 3.5% of the sample belongs to the ten largest clones. This sample comprised peripheral blood, obtained from a patient treated with photon-based radiotherapy. This receptor was taken from a man aged 50 to 59 with gastric cancer.

The CDR3 reads as follows: CATSREAGGLAKNIQYF. The DNA is as follows: TGTGCCACCAGCAGAGAGGCGGGAGGGTTAGCCAAAAACATTCAGTACTTC. The receptor chain draws on TRBV15 and TRBJ2-4; TRBD2 lines up with 9 middle nucleotides. CDR1 LNHNV and CDR2 YYDKDF are derived from the germline V gene (reference sequence). V and J are trimmed by 0 bases and 0 bases, and the gene matches miss 3 bases of the junction. Its CDR3 holds 17 amino acids, cysteine through phenylalanine. Here the CDR3 DNA is all that survives: 51 bases in frame from base 1.